The 6 T cell receptor beta chains presented below share a single source sample, sequenced in a study of T cell responses to AZD1222 COVID-19 vaccine. The data were produced by immunoSEQ multiplex PCR, yet TCRdb's version contains in-frame clones alone and is incomplete. The repertoire includes fewer than 150,000 clones, about 92% of them detected once, and around 4.7% sits in the top ten. The starting material was peripheral blood, obtained on day 0 of AZD1222 vaccination. Receptors originate from an adult in good health.

This clone showed up just once. The chain employs TRBV6-6 and TRBJ2-1, with a possible D match to TRBD1 (6 bases). The germline CDR1 and CDR2 sequences are MNHNY and SVGAGI (reference sequence). The CDR3 length is 16 residues. Deletions cut 1 base from V and 6 bases from J, with 16 bases between. In DNA form, the CDR3 reads TGTGCCAGCAGTTACTTGGGCAGGGGAATCGGCAATGAGCAGTTCTTC. Translation gives CASSYLGRGIGNEQFF.

This clone was seen a single time. The CDR3 nucleotides are TGCAGTGCTAGTAGAAGGAGAACTAGCACAGATACGCAGTATTTT. Its protein product is CSASRRRTSTDTQYF. The V gene is TRBV20-1, the J gene TRBJ2-3, with D unclear. The CDR3 is made up of 15 amino acids. The V end was cut by 3 bases, the J end by 0 bases, with 13 bases between. Germline assignment: CDR1 DFQATT and CDR2 SNEGSKA (reference sequence).

The rearrangement joins TRBV5-8 to TRBJ2-1; D could derive from TRBD1 or TRBD2 (5 bases each). CDR1 is SGHTS, CDR2 YDEGEE, per germline. Trimming stripped 4 bases from V and 0 bases from J, with 11 bases between. This CDR3 comprises 15 residues. The CDR3 region has the DNA TGTGCCAGCAGCCAGGGAGAGAGCTCCTACAATGAGCAGTTCTTC. Protein sequence: CASSQGESSYNEQFF.

This sequence joins TRBV14 and TRBJ2-5, with 8 bases lining up with TRBD2. The CDR3 has 16 residues. The trim removed 2 bases at V and 3 bases at J, leaving 8 bases unmatched. CDR1 and CDR2 (germline): SGHDN, FVKESK. The CDR3 DNA is TGTGCCAGCAGCCAATCTAGCGGGCTGGGGGAAGAGACCCAGTACTTC. Residues: CASSQSSGLGEETQYF.

The chain links TRBV10-1 to TRBJ1-3; no clear D gene. V lost 1 base to trimming and J lost 3 bases, with 13 bases between them. CDR1 is WNHNN, CDR2 SYGVQD, per germline (reference sequence). The CDR3 length is 16 residues. The CDR3 spells CASSECLREGGNTIYF. In DNA, the CDR3 is TGCGCCAGCAGTGAGTGCCTTCGGGAGGGTGGAAACACCATATATTTT.

This clone occurred once. A junction boundary mismatches the germline segment, possibly from a read error. This chain's CDR3 is CASSAKDRNSEAFF. CDR3 DNA sequence: TGTGCCAGCAGCGCGAAAGACAGGAACTCTGAAGCTTTCTTT. The chain carries TRBV9 and TRBJ1-1, with D perhaps TRBD1 (6 bases). The CDR3 extends over 14 amino acids. The V gene's germline CDR1 is SGDLS and CDR2 YYNGEE.